These T cell receptor beta chains were read from a single sample in a study of blood T cell repertoires in COVID-19. Profiling relied on immunoSEQ multiplex PCR, and the TCRdb table lists in-frame clones only, not all of them. The top ten clones hold 9.5% to 13% of a sample with 220,000 or so clones, 70% to 90% of them seen once. Sequenced material: peripheral blood. Source of these receptors: a woman in her fifties or sixties with COVID-19, enrolled during active disease. The CDR3 runs from the conserved cysteine through the conserved F or W. D genes are given only for firm matches. The size field is filled for only some rows; it gives once, few, many or a size class.

j_call	v_call	clone_size	d_call	cdr3_aa	cdr3_nt
TRBJ2-1	TRBV5-4	-	-	CASSLGGVDNEQFF	TGTGCCAGCAGCTTGGGCGGGGTTGACAATGAGCAGTTCTTC
TRBJ2-4	TRBV19	-	-	CASSIQGWQNIQYF	TGTGCCAGTAGTATACAGGGGTGGCAAAACATTCAGTACTTC
TRBJ2-3	TRBV19	-	TRBD2	CASSPALAGGLDTQYF	TGTGCCAGTAGTCCGGCACTAGCGGGGGGGCTAGATACGCAGTATTTT
TRBJ2-1	TRBV19	-	-	CASSTVHYNEQFF	TGTGCCAGTAGTACGGTGCACTACAATGAGCAGTTCTTC
TRBJ1-5	TRBV28	-	TRBD1	CASSSQGAQPQHF	TGTGCCAGCAGTTCTCAGGGGGCTCAGCCCCAGCATTTT
TRBJ1-6	TRBV30	-	TRBD1	CAWSADRGYSPLHF	TGTGCCTGGAGTGCCGACAGGGGATATTCACCCCTCCACTTT
TRBJ1-2	TRBV5-6	-	-	CASSLQGHYGYTF	TGTGCCAGCAGCTTACAGGGACACTATGGCTACACCTTC
TRBJ2-1	TRBV5-1	-	TRBD1	CASSERDRGNEQFF	TGCGCCAGCAGCGAGAGGGACAGGGGAAATGAGCAGTTCTTC
TRBJ1-3	TRBV7-2	-	-	CASSKTRNTIYF	TGTGCCAGCAGCAAGACTAGGAACACCATATATTTT
TRBJ2-7	TRBV5-5	-	-	CASSFDRQAGSYEQYF	TGTGCCAGCAGCTTCGATCGACAGGCTGGCTCCTACGAGCAGTACTTC
TRBJ2-5	TRBV18	-	TRBD1	CASSSQIGGGETQYF	TGTGCCAGCTCATCACAAATAGGGGGCGGAGAGACCCAGTACTTC
TRBJ1-3	TRBV6-2/TRBV6-3	-	-	CASSSTGNTIYF	TGTGCCAGCAGCTCAACTGGAAACACCATATATTTT
TRBJ1-2	TRBV11-2	-	TRBD1	CASSSISGGQGNGYTF	TGTGCCAGCAGCTCGATTAGTGGGGGACAGGGAAACGGCTACACCTTC
TRBJ2-3	TRBV30	-	TRBD2	CAWEAGGGTDTQYF	TGTGCCTGGGAAGCGGGGGGAGGGACAGATACGCAGTATTTT
TRBJ2-3	TRBV19	-	-	CASSRGTVITDTQYF	TGTGCCAGTAGTCGAGGGACTGTAATCACAGATACGCAGTATTTT
TRBJ2-7	TRBV5-1	-	TRBD2	CASSSAASGLAFSEQYF	TGCGCCAGCAGCTCGGCCGCCTCGGGACTAGCGTTTAGCGAGCAGTACTTC
TRBJ1-2	TRBV4-2	-	-	CASSLLSETDQGRNGYTF	TGTGCCAGCAGTCTACTCTCCGAGACAGATCAGGGGCGAAATGGCTACACCTTC
TRBJ2-5	TRBV28	-	TRBD2	CASSSWGLAAEETQYF	TGTGCCAGCAGTTCCTGGGGACTAGCGGCAGAAGAGACCCAGTACTTC
TRBJ1-3	TRBV9	-	TRBD1	CASSVGQGVGGNTIYF	TGTGCCAGCAGCGTGGGACAGGGGGTAGGAGGGAACACCATATATTTT
TRBJ1-1	TRBV10-3	-	TRBD1	CAISRAGGLNTEAFF	TGTGCCATCAGTCGAGCAGGGGGGCTGAACACTGAAGCTTTCTTT
TRBJ2-3	TRBV4-1	-	-	CASSQVLDTQYF	TGCGCCAGCAGCCAAGTTCTAGATACGCAGTATTTT
TRBJ1-2	TRBV30	-	-	CAWSPRGQGLDYGYTF	TGTGCCTGGAGTCCCCGCGGGCAGGGGTTGGACTATGGCTACACCTTC
TRBJ1-5	TRBV25-1	-	-	CASNPGVSEPQHF	TGTGCCAGCAATCCAGGGGTCAGTGAGCCCCAGCATTTT
TRBJ1-5	TRBV2	few	-	CASRQGLDQPQHF	TGTGCCAGCAGGCAGGGATTAGATCAGCCCCAGCATTTT
TRBJ1-3	TRBV19	-	-	CASSMNARGNTIYF	TGTGCCAGTAGTATGAATGCGAGAGGAAACACCATATATTTT
TRBJ2-1	TRBV12-3/TRBV12-4	-	-	CASSRTVNEQFF	TGTGCCAGCTCCCGGACTGTCAATGAGCAGTTCTTC
TRBJ2-1	TRBV5-5	-	TRBD2	CASSLAPGGGGALVHEQFF	TGTGCCAGCAGCTTGGCGCCAGGAGGCGGGGGGGCGTTGGTGCATGAGCAGTTCTTC
TRBJ2-1	TRBV3-1/TRBV3-2	-	TRBD2	CATAVSGGHEQFF	TGTGCCACCGCGGTTAGCGGGGGACATGAGCAGTTCTTC
TRBJ2-3	TRBV24-1	-	-	CATSDRGTDTQYF	TGTGCCACCAGTGACCGGGGCACAGATACGCAGTATTTT
TRBJ2-3	TRBV18	-	TRBD1	CASSPGTGTDTQYF	TGTGCCAGCTCACCCGGGACAGGCACAGATACGCAGTATTTT
TRBJ1-3	TRBV30	-	TRBD1	CAWGTAGNTIYF	TGTGCCTGGGGGACAGCTGGAAACACCATATATTTT
TRBJ1-1	TRBV28	-	TRBD1	CASSLGRGIFTEAFF	TGTGCCAGCAGTTTGGGCAGGGGGATTTTCACTGAAGCTTTCTTT
TRBJ1-5	TRBV15	-	TRBD1	CATRDSLNQPQHF	TGTGCCACTAGGGACAGCCTCAATCAGCCCCAGCATTTT
TRBJ1-1	TRBV29-1	-	-	CSVPRPPNSNTEAFF	TGCAGCGTCCCCCGCCCCCCTAATTCGAACACTGAAGCTTTCTTT
TRBJ1-5	TRBV23-1	-	-	CASSHPPWAGRYGIRSNQPQHF	TGCGCCAGCAGTCACCCCCCCTGGGCAGGGAGGTATGGTATACGAAGCAATCAGCCCCAGCATTTT
TRBJ1-1	TRBV21-1	-	-	CASSTSTGNAEAFF	TGTGCCAGCAGCACCTCGACAGGGAACGCTGAAGCTTTCTTT
TRBJ2-1	TRBV19	-	TRBD1	CATKAPGTVYNEQFF	TGTGCCACCAAAGCCCCAGGGACAGTCTACAATGAGCAGTTCTTC
TRBJ2-5	TRBV6-1	-	TRBD1	CASSEGQGLVETQYF	TGTGCCAGCAGTGAAGGACAGGGATTGGTAGAGACCCAGTACTTC
TRBJ2-2	TRBV5-6	few	-	CASSFPGVNTGELFF	TGTGCCAGCAGCTTTCCCGGGGTGAACACCGGGGAGCTGTTTTTT
TRBJ2-1	TRBV19	-	-	CASSWGGPTDEQFF	TGTGCCAGTAGTTGGGGCGGTCCTACGGATGAGCAGTTCTTC
TRBJ1-5	TRBV28	-	TRBD1	CASGQGAYSNQPQHF	TGTGCCAGCGGACAGGGGGCTTATAGCAATCAGCCCCAGCATTTT
TRBJ2-2	TRBV2	-	-	CASRADNTGELFF	TGTGCCAGCAGAGCGGACAACACCGGGGAGCTGTTTTTT
TRBJ2-3	TRBV4-1	-	TRBD2	CASSQVPSGADTQYF	TGCGCCAGCAGCCAAGTACCTAGCGGGGCAGATACGCAGTATTTT
TRBJ2-2	TRBV6-4	many	-	CASSPGSGVNGELFF	TGTGCCAGCAGTCCGGGATCAGGGGTGAACGGGGAGCTGTTTTTT
TRBJ1-5	TRBV3-1/TRBV3-2	-	TRBD1	CASSPQGGVGNQPQHF	TGTGCCAGCAGCCCACAGGGGGGCGTTGGCAATCAGCCCCAGCATTTT
TRBJ1-5	TRBV21-1	-	-	CASSKAVSRENRDQPQHF	TGTGCCAGCAGCAAAGCGGTTTCAAGGGAGAATAGAGATCAGCCCCAGCATTTT
TRBJ1-1	TRBV12-3/TRBV12-4	-	TRBD1	CASTRGTGAEAFF	TGTGCCAGCACTCGAGGGACAGGGGCCGAAGCTTTCTTT
TRBJ2-3	TRBV19	-	-	CASSFNRMDTQYF	TGTGCCAGTAGTTTTAACAGGATGGATACGCAGTATTTT
TRBJ2-5	TRBV5-1	-	TRBD2	CASSLETSGGYQETQYF	TGCGCCAGCAGCTTGGAAACTAGCGGGGGTTACCAAGAGACCCAGTACTTC
TRBJ2-1	TRBV11-3	once	-	CASRSFAGHEQFF	TGTGCCAGCAGGTCATTTGCGGGACATGAGCAGTTCTTC
TRBJ1-4	TRBV6-2/TRBV6-3	-	TRBD1	CASSYWTGHEKLFF	TGTGCCAGCAGTTACTGGACAGGGCATGAAAAACTGTTTTTT
TRBJ2-5	TRBV5-1	-	TRBD1	CASSRTGGRGETQYF	TGCGCCAGCAGCAGGACAGGGGGCCGTGGGGAGACCCAGTACTTC
TRBJ2-5	TRBV5-1	once	-	CASSPRGARETQYF	TGCGCCAGCAGCCCCCGGGGGGCTCGAGAGACCCAGTACTTC
TRBJ2-3	TRBV5-1	-	TRBD1	CASSFDRGTDTQYF	TGCGCCAGCAGCTTTGACAGGGGCACAGATACGCAGTATTTT
TRBJ1-6	TRBV4-2	-	TRBD1	CASSHPDRGNSPLHF	TGTGCCAGCAGCCACCCGGACAGGGGTAATTCACCCCTCCACTTT
TRBJ2-3	TRBV11-2	-	TRBD2	CASSLAGGPSDTQYF	TGTGCCAGCAGCTTAGCGGGGGGGCCTTCAGATACGCAGTATTTT
TRBJ1-4	TRBV10-3	-	TRBD1	CAIQQGDDEKLFF	TGTGCCATCCAACAGGGGGACGATGAAAAACTGTTTTTT
TRBJ2-3	TRBV27	many	-	CASSSPRGTQYF	TGTGCCAGCAGTAGCCCCCGGGGTACGCAGTATTTT